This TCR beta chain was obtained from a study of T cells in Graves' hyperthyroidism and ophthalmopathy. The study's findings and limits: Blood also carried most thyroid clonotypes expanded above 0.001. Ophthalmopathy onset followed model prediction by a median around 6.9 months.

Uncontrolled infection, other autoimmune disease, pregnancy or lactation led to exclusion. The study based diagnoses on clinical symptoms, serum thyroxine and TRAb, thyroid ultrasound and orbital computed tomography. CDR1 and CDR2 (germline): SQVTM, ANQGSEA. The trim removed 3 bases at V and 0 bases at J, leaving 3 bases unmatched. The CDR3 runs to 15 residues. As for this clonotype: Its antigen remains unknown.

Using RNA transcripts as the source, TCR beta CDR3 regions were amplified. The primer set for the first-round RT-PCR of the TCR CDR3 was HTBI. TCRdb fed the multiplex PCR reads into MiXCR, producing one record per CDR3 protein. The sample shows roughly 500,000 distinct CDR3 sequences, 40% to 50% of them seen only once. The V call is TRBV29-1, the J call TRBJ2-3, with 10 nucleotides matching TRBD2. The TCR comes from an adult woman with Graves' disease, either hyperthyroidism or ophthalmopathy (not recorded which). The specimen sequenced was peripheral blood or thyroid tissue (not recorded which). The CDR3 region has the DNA TGCAGCGTTGAGGTTAGCGGGAGGAGCACAGATACGCAGTATTTT. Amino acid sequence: CSVEVSGRSTDTQYF.